Sequencing of this TCR beta chain was carried out in a study of blood T cell repertoires in COVID-19 (dated by TCRdb to 2018 to 2021). Looking at the study overall: The collaborator samples originated in the United States, Italy and Spain and spanned the acute and convalescent phases of COVID-19. The prospective study material was composed of cDNA or gDNA derived from T cells, B-cell-depleted T cells, or PBMCs. Deeply sampled blood TCRbeta repertoires from subjects exposed to, actively infected with, or recovered from COVID-19 were included in the dataset. The repertoires were released in a freely available public database meant as a resource for research on the immune response to SARS-CoV-2. Samples were obtained from the ongoing ImmuneRACE study (first 160 participants) and from some 1,200 subjects provided by 6 global collaborators. The sample metadata nearly always contained a de-identified subject ID, COVID-19 status, age in years and sex. Where available, HLA class I and class II types were obtained from metadata supplied by the sample provider rather than from assay-based typing. Study-wide conclusions, independent of this receptor: How much clinical and demographic metadata was included differed by source and by participant, and the metadata was provided uncurated.

TCRbeta CDR3 regions were amplified from genomic DNA using the immunoSEQ Assay, a bias-controlled multiplex PCR. In the original analysis: The number of nucleated cells in each sample was estimated from the amplification of reference gene primers within the assay. To quantify the absolute abundance of each unique TCRbeta CDR3 rearrangement, sequence reads were collapsed and filtered. For each sample, productive Simpson clonality was calculated as the square root of Simpson's diversity index over productive rearrangements. TCRdb limited this immuneACCESS table to in-frame rearrangements with V and J called. A share of clones is missing; checked studies link under half to unresolved V genes, and the rest is unexplained. V and J calls and clone size are as listed in that table; D and trimming were resolved from the DNA. The sample table contains hundreds of thousands of clones; only one count was recorded for about 85% of them. About an eighth of the sample rests with the top ten.

Comment on this clone: Its antigen remains undetermined. It has no much larger one-base neighbor in the sample; base qualities were not kept.

Reading from cysteine to phenylalanine, the CDR3 counts 11 amino acids. Kept here is only the CDR3 DNA, which spans 33 bases and is read in frame from base 1. For CDR1 and CDR2, the germline V gene lists SGDLS and YYNGEE. V gives up 3 bases and J gives up 9 bases, and the segment between their germline ends measures 9 bases. Samples from volunteer blood donors who had recovered from COVID-19 were contributed by a second Seattle source. Whole blood was collected in K2EDTA tubes by collaborating institutions according to the institutions' own protocols. For TCRbeta analysis, collaborators shipped samples in one of three forms: frozen whole blood, isolated PBMCs, or DNA extracted from either of those sample types.

This sequence originates from a woman in her late teens or twenties who had recovered from COVID-19. This chain is built from TRBV9 and TRBJ1-1; possibly the D gene is TRBD1, per 6 matching bases. The sample taken for sequencing was peripheral blood. The CDR3 reads CASSGGRKAFF. The DNA sequence is as follows: TGTGCCAGCAGCGGGGGGCGTAAAGCTTTCTTT.